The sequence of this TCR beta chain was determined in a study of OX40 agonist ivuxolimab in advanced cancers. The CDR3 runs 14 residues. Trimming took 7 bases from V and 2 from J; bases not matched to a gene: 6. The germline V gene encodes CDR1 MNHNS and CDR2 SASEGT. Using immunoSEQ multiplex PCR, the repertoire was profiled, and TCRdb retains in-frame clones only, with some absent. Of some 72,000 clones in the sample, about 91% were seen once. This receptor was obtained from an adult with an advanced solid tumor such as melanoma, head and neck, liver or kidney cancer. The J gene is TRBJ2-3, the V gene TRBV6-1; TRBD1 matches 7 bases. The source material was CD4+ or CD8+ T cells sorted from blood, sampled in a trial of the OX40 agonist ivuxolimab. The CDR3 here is CASNRDRNTDTQYF. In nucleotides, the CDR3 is TGTGCCAGCAATCGGGACAGAAACACAGATACGCAGTATTTT.